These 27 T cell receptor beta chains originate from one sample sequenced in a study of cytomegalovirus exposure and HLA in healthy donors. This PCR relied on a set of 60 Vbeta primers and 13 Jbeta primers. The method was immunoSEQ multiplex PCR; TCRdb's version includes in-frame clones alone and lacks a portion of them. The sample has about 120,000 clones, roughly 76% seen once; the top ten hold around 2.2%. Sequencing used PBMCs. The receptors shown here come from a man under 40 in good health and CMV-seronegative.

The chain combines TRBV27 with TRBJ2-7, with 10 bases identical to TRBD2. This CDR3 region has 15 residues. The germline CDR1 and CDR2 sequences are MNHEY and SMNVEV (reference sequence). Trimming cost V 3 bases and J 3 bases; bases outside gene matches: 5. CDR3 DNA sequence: TGTGCCAGCAGTTTTGGAGCGGGGGGGGTCTACGAGCAGTACTTC. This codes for CASSFGAGGVYEQYF.

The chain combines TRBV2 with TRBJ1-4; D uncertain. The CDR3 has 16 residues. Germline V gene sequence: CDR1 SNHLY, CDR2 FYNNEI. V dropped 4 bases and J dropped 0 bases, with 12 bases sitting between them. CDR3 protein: CASSGGASPTNEKLFF. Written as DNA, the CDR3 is TGTGCCAGCAGTGGGGGAGCCTCCCCAACTAATGAAAAACTGTTTTTT.

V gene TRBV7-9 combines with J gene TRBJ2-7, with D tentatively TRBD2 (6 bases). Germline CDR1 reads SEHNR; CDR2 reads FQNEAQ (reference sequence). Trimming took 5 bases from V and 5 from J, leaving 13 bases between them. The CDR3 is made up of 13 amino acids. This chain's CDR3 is CASSQFSGDEQYF. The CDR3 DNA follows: TGTGCCAGCAGCCAATTTTCGGGGGACGAGCAGTACTTC.

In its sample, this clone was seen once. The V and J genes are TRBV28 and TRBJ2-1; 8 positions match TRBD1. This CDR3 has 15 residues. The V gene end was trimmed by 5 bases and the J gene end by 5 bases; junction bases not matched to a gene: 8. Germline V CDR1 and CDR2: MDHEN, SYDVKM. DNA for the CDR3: TGTGCCAGCAGTGCAGCCGGGACAGGCAACAATGAGCAGTTCTTC. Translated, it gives CASSAAGTGNNEQFF.

The CDR3 loop is CASSLGAWTGEAFF. The CDR3, as DNA: TGCGCCAGCAGCTTGGGGGCCTGGACAGGGGAAGCTTTCTTT. V and J are TRBV5-1 and TRBJ1-1; TRBD1 aligns across 8 bases. The V segment lost 0 bases and the J segment 8 bases; nucleotides outside the gene matches: 6. The CDR3 extends over 14 amino acids. Germline V lookup: CDR1 SGHRS, CDR2 YFSETQ.

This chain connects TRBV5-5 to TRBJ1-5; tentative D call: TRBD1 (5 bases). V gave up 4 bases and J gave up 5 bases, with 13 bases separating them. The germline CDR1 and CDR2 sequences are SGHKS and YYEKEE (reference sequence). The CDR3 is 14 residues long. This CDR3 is CASSLAGDDQPQHF. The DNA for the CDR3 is TGTGCCAGCAGCCTGGCGGGGGATGATCAGCCCCAGCATTTT.

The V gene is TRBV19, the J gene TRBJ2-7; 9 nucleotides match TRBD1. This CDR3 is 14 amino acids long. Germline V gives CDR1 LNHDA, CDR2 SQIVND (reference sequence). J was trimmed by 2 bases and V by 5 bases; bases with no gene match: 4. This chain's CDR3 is CASSWGQGAYEQYF. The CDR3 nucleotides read TGTGCCAGTAGTTGGGGACAGGGAGCCTACGAGCAGTACTTC.

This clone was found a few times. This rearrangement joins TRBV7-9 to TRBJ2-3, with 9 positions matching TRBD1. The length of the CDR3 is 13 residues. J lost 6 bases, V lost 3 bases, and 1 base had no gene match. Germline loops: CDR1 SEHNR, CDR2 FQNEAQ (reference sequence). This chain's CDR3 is CASSFGQGDTQYF. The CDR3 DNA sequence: TGTGCCAGCAGCTTCGGACAGGGGGATACGCAGTATTTT.

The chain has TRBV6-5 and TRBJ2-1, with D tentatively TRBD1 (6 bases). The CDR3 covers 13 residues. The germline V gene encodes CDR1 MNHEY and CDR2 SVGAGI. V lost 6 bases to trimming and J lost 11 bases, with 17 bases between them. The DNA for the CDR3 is TGTGCCAGCAGCCACCCACCGGGACATCAGCAGTTCTTC. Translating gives CASSHPPGHQQFF.

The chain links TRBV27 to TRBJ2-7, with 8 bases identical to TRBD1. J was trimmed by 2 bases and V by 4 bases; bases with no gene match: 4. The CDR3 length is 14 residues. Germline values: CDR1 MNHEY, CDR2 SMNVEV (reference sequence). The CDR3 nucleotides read TGTGCCAGCAGTTCCGGACAGGGACCCTACGAGCAGTACTTC. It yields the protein CASSSGQGPYEQYF.

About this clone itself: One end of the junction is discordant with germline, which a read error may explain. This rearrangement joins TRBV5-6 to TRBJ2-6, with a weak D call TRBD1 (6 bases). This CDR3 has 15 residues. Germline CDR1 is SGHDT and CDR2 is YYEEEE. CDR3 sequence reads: CASSYTGPGANGLTF. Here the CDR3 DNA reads TGTGCCAGCAGCTACACAGGGCCCGGGGCCAACGGCCTGACTTTC.

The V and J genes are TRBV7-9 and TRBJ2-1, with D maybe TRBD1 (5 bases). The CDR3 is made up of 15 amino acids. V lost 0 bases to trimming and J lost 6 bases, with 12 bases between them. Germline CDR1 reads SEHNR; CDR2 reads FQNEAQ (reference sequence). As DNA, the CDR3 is TGTGCCAGCAGCTTAGCGGCAGGGTACCCCAATGAGCAGTTCTTC. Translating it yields CASSLAAGYPNEQFF.

Here the CDR3 reads CASSTGSQETQYF. CDR3 DNA sequence: TGTGCCAGCAGTACGGGGTCCCAAGAGACCCAGTACTTC. The chain uses TRBV5-4 and TRBJ2-5; tentatively, D is TRBD2 (5 bases). V was trimmed by 5 bases and J by 1 base, leaving 9 bases between them. This CDR3 has 13 residues. CDR1 is SGHNT, CDR2 YYREEE, per germline (reference sequence).

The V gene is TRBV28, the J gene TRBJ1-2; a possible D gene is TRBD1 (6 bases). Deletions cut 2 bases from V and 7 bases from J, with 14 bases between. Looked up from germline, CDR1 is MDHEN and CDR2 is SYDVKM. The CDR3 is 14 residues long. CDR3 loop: CASSLGQGRRGYTF. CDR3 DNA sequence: TGTGCCAGCAGTTTAGGGCAGGGGAGACGTGGCTACACCTTC.

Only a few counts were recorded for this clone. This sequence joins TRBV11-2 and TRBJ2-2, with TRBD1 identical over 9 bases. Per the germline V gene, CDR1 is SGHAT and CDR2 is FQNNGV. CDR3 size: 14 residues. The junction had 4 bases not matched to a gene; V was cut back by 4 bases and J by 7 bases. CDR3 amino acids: CASSYGQGRGELFF. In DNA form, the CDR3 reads TGTGCCAGCAGCTACGGACAGGGGCGCGGGGAGCTGTTTTTT.

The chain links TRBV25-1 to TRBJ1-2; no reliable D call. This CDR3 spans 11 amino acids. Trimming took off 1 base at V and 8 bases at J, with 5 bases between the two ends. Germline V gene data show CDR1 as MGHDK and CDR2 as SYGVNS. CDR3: CASSEWEGYTF. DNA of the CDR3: TGTGCCAGCAGTGAATGGGAGGGCTACACCTTC.

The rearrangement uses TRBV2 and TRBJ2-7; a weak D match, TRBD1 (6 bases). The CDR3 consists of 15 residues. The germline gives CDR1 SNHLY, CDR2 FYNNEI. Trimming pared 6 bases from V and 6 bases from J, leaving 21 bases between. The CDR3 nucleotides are TGTGCCAGCAGCTTCACAGGGAGAAGGGTCTCCGAGCAGTACTTC. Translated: CASSFTGRRVSEQYF.

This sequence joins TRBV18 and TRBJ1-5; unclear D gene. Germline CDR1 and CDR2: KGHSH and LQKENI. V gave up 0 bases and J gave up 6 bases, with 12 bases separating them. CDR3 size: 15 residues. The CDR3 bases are TGTGCCAGCTCACCACCGGGAGCTGGCGGTCAGCCCCAGCATTTT. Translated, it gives CASSPPGAGGQPQHF.

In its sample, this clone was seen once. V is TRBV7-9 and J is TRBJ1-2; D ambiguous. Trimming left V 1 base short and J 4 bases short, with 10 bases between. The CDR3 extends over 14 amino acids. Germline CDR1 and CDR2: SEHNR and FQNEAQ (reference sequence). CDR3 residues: CASSLDTRSYGYTF. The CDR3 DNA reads TGTGCCAGCAGCTTAGACACAAGAAGCTATGGCTACACCTTC.

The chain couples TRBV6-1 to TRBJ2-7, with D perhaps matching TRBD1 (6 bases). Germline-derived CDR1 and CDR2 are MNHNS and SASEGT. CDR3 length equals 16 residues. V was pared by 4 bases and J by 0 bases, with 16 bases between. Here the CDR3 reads CASSALDSWSSYEQYF. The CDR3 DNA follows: TGTGCCAGCAGTGCCCTGGACAGCTGGAGCTCCTACGAGCAGTACTTC.

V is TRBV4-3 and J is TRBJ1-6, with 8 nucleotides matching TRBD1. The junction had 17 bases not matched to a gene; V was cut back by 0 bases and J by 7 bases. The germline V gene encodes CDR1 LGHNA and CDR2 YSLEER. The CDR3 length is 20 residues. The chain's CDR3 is CASSQDRRSDRVGGNSPLHF. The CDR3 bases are TGCGCCAGCAGCCAAGATAGAAGGTCGGACAGGGTTGGGGGGAATTCACCCCTCCACTTT.

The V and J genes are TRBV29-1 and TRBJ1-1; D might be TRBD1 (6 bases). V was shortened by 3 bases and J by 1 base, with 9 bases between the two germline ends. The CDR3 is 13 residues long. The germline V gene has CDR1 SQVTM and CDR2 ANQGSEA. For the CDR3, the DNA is TGCAGCGTTGATGGACAGCCGAACACTGAAGCTTTCTTT. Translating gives CSVDGQPNTEAFF.

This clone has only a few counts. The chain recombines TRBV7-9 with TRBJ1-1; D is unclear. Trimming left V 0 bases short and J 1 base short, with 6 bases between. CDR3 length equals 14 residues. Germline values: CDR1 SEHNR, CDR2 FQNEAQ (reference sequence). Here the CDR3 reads CASSLANRNTEAFF. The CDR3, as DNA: TGTGCCAGCAGCTTAGCGAATAGGAACACTGAAGCTTTCTTT.

The CDR3 region has the DNA TGTGCCAGCAGCGGGGGGGCGGTAAACCAACAGTTCTTC. Its translation is CASSGGAVNQQFF. The J gene is TRBJ2-1, the V gene TRBV2; 8 nucleotides line up with TRBD2. J was trimmed by 13 bases and V by 6 bases; bases with no gene match: 11. This CDR3 contains 13 residues. The V gene's germline CDR1 is SNHLY and CDR2 FYNNEI.

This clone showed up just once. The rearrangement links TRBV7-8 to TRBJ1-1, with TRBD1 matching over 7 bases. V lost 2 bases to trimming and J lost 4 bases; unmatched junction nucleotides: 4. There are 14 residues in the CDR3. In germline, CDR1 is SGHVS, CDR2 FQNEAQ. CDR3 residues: CASSLTGVPTEAFF. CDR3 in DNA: TGTGCCAGCAGCTTAACAGGGGTCCCCACTGAAGCTTTCTTT.

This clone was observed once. CDR3 sequence (DNA): TGCAGCGTGAAATTCCGGGACAGTTATAGCAATCAGCCCCAGCATTTT. Its protein is CSVKFRDSYSNQPQHF. This rearrangement joins TRBV29-1 to TRBJ1-5; 7 bases match TRBD1. CDR3 size: 16 residues. The trim removed 6 bases at V and 0 bases at J, leaving 11 bases unmatched. CDR1 and CDR2 (germline): SQVTM, ANQGSEA.

Written as DNA, the CDR3 is TGTGCCAGCAGCGTGGCGGCCTCAAATGAGCAGTTCTTC. Translated, it gives CASSVAASNEQFF. V usage is TRBV9 and J usage is TRBJ2-1; D remains unclear. V was shortened by 2 bases and J by 7 bases, with 10 bases between the two germline ends. This CDR3 has 13 residues. Germline lookup yields CDR1 SGDLS and CDR2 YYNGEE. The full variable domain, in which reference TRBV9 and TRBJ2-1 provide the parts outside the CDR3, is DSGVTQTPKHLITATGQRVTLRCSPRSGDLSVYWYQQSLDQGLQFLIQYYNGEERAKGNILERFSAQQFPDLHSELNLSSLELGDSALYFCASSVAASNEQFFGPGTRLTVL.